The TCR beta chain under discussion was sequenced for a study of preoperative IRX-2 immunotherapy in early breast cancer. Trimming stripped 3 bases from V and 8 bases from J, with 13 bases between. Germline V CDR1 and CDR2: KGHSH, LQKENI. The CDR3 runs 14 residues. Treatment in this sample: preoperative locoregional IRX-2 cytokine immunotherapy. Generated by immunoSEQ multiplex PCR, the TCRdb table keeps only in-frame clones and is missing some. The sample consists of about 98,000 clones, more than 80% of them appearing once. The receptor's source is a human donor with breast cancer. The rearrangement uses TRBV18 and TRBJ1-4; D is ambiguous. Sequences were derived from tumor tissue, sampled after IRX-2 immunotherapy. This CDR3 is CASSPQALGEKLFF. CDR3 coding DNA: TGTGCCAGCTCACCTCAAGCGCTTGGGGAAAAACTGTTTTTT. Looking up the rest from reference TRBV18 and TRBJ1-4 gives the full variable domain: NAGVMQNPRHLVRRRGQEARLRCSPMKGHSHVYWYRQLPEEGLKFMVYLQKENIIDESGMPKERFSAEFPKEGPSILRIQQVVRGDSAAYFCASSPQALGEKLFFGSGTQLSVL.